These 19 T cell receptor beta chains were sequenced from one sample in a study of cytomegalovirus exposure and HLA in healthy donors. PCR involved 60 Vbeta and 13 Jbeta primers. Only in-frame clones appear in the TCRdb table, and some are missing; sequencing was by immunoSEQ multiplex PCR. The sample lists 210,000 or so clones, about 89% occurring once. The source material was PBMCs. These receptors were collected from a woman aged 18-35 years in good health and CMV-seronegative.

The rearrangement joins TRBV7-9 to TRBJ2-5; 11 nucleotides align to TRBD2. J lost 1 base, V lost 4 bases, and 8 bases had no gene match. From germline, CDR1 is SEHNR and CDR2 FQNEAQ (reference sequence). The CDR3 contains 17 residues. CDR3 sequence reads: CASSSKLAGDLQETQYF. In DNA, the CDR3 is TGTGCCAGCAGCTCTAAACTAGCGGGGGACCTCCAAGAGACCCAGTACTTC. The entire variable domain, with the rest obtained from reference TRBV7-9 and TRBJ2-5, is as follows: DTGVSQNPRHKITKRGQNVTFRCDPISEHNRLYWYRQTLGQGPEFLTYFQNEAQLEKSRLLSDRFSAERPKGSFSTLEIQRTEQGDSAMYLCASSSKLAGDLQETQYFGPGTRLLVL.

CDR3 DNA sequence: TGTGCCAGCAGCGCGGGGGGACGGCGAGGCTATGGCTACACCTTC. Its protein product is CASSAGGRRGYGYTF. V and J are TRBV5-4 and TRBJ1-2, with D tentatively TRBD1 (5 bases). Germline CDR1 and CDR2: SGHNT and YYREEE (reference sequence). V shed 4 bases and J shed 4 bases, with 17 bases lying between them. There are 15 residues in the CDR3.

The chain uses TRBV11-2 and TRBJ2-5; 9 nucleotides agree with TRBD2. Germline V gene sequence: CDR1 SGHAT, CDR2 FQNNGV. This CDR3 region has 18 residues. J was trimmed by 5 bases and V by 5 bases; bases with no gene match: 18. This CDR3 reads CASSTPWGSGGEGETQYF. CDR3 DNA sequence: TGTGCCAGCAGCACCCCGTGGGGTAGCGGGGGCGAAGGGGAGACCCAGTACTTC.

CDR3 loop: CASSQGEGNEKLFF. The CDR3 DNA sequence: TGCGCCAGCAGCCAAGGGGAGGGGAATGAAAAACTGTTTTTT. The chain couples TRBV4-3 to TRBJ1-4, with a weak D call TRBD1 (5 bases). This CDR3 region has 14 residues. Trimming cost V 1 base and J 5 bases, with 8 bases left between them. The germline CDR1 and CDR2 sequences are LGHNA and YSLEER.

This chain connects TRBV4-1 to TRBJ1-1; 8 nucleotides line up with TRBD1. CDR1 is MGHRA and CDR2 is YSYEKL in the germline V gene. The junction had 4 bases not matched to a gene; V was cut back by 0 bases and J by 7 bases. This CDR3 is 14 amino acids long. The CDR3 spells CASSQDRRGLEAFF. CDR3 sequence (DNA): TGCGCCAGCAGCCAAGATCGCAGGGGGCTTGAAGCTTTCTTT.

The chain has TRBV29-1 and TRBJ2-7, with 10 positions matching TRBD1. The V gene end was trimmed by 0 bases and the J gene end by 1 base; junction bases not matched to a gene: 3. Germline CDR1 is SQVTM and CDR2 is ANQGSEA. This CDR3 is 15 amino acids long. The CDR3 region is CSVEDTGQGSYEQYF. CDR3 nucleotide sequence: TGCAGCGTTGAAGATACGGGACAGGGGTCCTACGAGCAGTACTTC.

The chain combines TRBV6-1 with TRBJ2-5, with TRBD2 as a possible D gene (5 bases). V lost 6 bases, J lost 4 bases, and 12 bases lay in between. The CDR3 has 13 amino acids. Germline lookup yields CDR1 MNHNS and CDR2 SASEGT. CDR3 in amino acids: CASRAGSGETQYF. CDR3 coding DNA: TGTGCCAGCAGGGCGGGCTCAGGAGAGACCCAGTACTTC.

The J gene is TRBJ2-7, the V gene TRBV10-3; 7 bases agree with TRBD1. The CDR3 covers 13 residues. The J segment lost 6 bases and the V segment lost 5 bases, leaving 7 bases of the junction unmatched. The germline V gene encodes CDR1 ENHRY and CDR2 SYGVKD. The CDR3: CAISRQGNGEQYF. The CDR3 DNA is TGTGCCATCAGTAGACAGGGAAACGGCGAGCAGTACTTC.

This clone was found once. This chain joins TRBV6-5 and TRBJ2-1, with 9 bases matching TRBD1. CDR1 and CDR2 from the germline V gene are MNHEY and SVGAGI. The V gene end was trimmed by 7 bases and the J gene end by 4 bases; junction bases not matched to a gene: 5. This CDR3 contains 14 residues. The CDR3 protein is CASNQGQGYNEQFF. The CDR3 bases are TGTGCCAGCAACCAGGGACAGGGATACAATGAGCAGTTCTTC.

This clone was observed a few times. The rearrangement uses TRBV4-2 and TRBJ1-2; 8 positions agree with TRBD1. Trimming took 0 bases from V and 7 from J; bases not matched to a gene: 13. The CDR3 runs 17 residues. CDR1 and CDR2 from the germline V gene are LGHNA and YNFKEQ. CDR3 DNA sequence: TGTGCCAGCAGCCAAGATATCTCTGGGACAGGAATCGGTGGCTACACCTTC. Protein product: CASSQDISGTGIGGYTF.

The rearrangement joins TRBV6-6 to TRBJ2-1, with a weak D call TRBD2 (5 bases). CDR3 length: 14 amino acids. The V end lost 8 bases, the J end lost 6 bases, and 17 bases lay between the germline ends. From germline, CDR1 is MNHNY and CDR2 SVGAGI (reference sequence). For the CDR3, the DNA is TGTGCCAGCCGGAGGACTCAATCGGGCAATGAGCAGTTCTTC. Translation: CASRRTQSGNEQFF.

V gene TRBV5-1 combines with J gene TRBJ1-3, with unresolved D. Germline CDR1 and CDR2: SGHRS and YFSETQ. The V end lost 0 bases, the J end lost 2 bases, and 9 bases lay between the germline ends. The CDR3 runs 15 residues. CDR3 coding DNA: TGCGCCAGCAGCTTGGACAGTGGCACTGGAAACACCATATATTTT. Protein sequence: CASSLDSGTGNTIYF.

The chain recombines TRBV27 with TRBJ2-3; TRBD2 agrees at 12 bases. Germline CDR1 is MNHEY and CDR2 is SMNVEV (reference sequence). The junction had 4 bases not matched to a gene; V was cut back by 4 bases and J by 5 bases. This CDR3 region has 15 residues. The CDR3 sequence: CASSSTTSGGDTQYF. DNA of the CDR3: TGTGCCAGCAGTTCGACGACTAGCGGGGGAGATACGCAGTATTTT.

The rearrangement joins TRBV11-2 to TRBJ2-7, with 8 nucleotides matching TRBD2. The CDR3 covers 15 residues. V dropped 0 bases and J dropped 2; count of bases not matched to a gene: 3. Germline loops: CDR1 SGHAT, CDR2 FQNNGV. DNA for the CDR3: TGTGCCAGCAGCTTAGATCGACTAGCGCCCTACGAGCAGTACTTC. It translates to CASSLDRLAPYEQYF.

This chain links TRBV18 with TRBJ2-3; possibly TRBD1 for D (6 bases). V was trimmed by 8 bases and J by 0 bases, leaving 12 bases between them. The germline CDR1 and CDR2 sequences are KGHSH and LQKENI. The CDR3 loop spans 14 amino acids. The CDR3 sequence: CASPPGQSTDTQYF. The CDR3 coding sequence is TGTGCCAGCCCGCCGGGACAAAGCACAGATACGCAGTATTTT.

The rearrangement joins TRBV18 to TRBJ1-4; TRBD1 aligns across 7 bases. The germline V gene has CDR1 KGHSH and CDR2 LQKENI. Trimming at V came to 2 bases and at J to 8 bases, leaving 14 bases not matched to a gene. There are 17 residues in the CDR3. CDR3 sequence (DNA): TGTGCCAGCTCACCAGACTCGACAGGGCCAAGAGGAGAAAAACTGTTTTTT. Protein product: CASSPDSTGPRGEKLFF.

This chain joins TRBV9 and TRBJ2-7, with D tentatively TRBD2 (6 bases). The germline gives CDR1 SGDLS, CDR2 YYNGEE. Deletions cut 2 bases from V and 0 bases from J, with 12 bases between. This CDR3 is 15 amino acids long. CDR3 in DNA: TGTGCCAGCAGCGTTTTACCTAGCGCCTCCTACGAGCAGTACTTC. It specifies CASSVLPSASYEQYF. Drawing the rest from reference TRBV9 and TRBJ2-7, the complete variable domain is DSGVTQTPKHLITATGQRVTLRCSPRSGDLSVYWYQQSLDQGLQFLIQYYNGEERAKGNILERFSAQQFPDLHSELNLSSLELGDSALYFCASSVLPSASYEQYFGPGTRLTVT.

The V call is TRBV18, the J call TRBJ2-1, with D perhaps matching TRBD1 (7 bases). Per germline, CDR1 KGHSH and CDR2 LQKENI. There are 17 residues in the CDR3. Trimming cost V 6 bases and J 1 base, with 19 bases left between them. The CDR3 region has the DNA TGTGCCAGCTCCGCCCTAGGGCAGGGGGGTTCCTACAATGAGCAGTTCTTC. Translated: CASSALGQGGSYNEQFF.

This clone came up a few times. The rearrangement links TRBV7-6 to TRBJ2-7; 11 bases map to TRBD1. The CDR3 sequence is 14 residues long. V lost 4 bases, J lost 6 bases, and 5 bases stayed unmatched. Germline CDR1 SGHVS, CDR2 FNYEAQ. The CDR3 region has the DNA TGTGCCAGCAGCTCCACCGGGACAGGGGGCGAGCAGTACTTC. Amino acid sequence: CASSSTGTGGEQYF.